These 29 T cell receptor beta chains share one sample of origin, sequenced in a study of blood T cell repertoires in COVID-19. Here immunoSEQ multiplex PCR was the method, and the copy in TCRdb shows in-frame clones only, minus some. The data show roughly 280,000 clones, 70% to 90% seen once. What was sequenced was peripheral blood. The receptors were gathered from an older woman with COVID-19, enrolled during active disease.

This chain joins TRBV28 and TRBJ1-5; TRBD1 aligns across 7 bases. Germline V gene data show CDR1 as MDHEN and CDR2 as SYDVKM. This CDR3 has 16 residues. Trimming removed 5 bases from V and 4 bases from J; junction bases left unmatched: 11. CDR3 sequence: CASSPRLQGRNQPQHF. The CDR3 DNA is TGTGCCAGCAGTCCGAGGTTACAGGGGCGGAATCAGCCCCAGCATTTT.

The chain has TRBV5-6 and TRBJ2-3, with 10 bases matching TRBD2. The CDR3 contains 16 residues. V trimming: 0 bases; J trimming: 2 bases; junction bases outside the gene matches: 3. Germline CDR1 and CDR2: SGHDT and YYEEEE. In DNA form, the CDR3 reads TGTGCCAGCAGCTTGGATCTAGCGGGAGACACAGATACGCAGTATTTT. This translates into CASSLDLAGDTDTQYF.

The CDR3 here is CASTGSRNSYNEQFF. The DNA for the CDR3 is TGTGCCAGCACCGGGAGTCGTAACTCCTACAATGAGCAGTTCTTC. This rearrangement joins TRBV2 to TRBJ2-1; a weak D match, TRBD2 (6 bases). There are 15 residues in the CDR3. V was trimmed by 7 bases and J by 0 bases, leaving 13 bases between them. Per the germline V gene, CDR1 is SNHLY and CDR2 is FYNNEI.

This sequence joins TRBV6-1 and TRBJ2-6, with TRBD1 matching over 8 bases. Germline V gene data show CDR1 as MNHNS and CDR2 as SASEGT. CDR3 length: 18 residues. Trimming took 6 bases from V and 0 from J; bases not matched to a gene: 10. CDR3 region: CASSETRQGASGANVLTF. CDR3 bases: TGTGCCAGCAGCGAAACCAGGCAGGGGGCCTCTGGGGCCAACGTCCTGACTTTC.

This chain's CDR3 is CATKDRGDSTDTQYF. The CDR3 nucleotides read TGTGCCACCAAAGATCGTGGGGACTCCACAGATACGCAGTATTTT. The rearrangement joins TRBV19 to TRBJ2-3; weak D call: TRBD2 (6 bases). In germline, CDR1 is LNHDA, CDR2 SQIVND (reference sequence). This CDR3 region has 15 residues. V shed 10 bases and J shed 2 bases, with 19 bases lying between them.

The gene calls are TRBV15 and TRBJ1-5, with TRBD1 matching 10 bases. Per the germline V gene, CDR1 is LNHNV and CDR2 is YYDKDF (reference sequence). With V trimmed by 4 bases and J by 0 bases, 3 bases remained unmatched. The CDR3 contains 16 residues. The CDR3: CATSKDRGYSNQPQHF. DNA for the CDR3: TGTGCCACCAGCAAGGACAGGGGGTATAGCAATCAGCCCCAGCATTTT.

The chain combines TRBV5-4 with TRBJ2-1; 9 positions match TRBD2. The CDR3 loop spans 15 amino acids. Germline V CDR1 and CDR2: SGHNT, YYREEE (reference sequence). The J segment lost 4 bases and the V segment lost 2 bases, leaving 4 bases of the junction unmatched. The CDR3 reads CASSLRLADYNEQFF. The CDR3 DNA sequence: TGTGCCAGCAGCTTACGACTAGCGGATTACAATGAGCAGTTCTTC.

This clone occurred once. The chain couples TRBV19 to TRBJ2-1; D might be TRBD2 (6 bases). This CDR3 has 15 residues. CDR1 and CDR2 (germline): LNHDA, SQIVND (reference sequence). The V gene lost 6 bases and the J gene lost 5 bases, with 17 bases spanning the gap. CDR3 in amino acids: CASSPPGLRDNEQFF. The CDR3, as DNA: TGTGCCAGTAGCCCCCCGGGACTCCGAGACAATGAGCAGTTCTTC.

The rearrangement links TRBV15 to TRBJ2-5, with D tentatively TRBD1 (5 bases). Trimming left V 0 bases short and J 2 bases short, with 10 bases between. The CDR3 loop spans 15 amino acids. Germline V CDR1 and CDR2: LNHNV, YYDKDF (reference sequence). CDR3 in amino acids: CATSRETTVQETQYF. In DNA form, the CDR3 reads TGTGCCACCAGCAGAGAAACGACAGTTCAAGAGACCCAGTACTTC.

This clone came up a few times. This chain links TRBV19 with TRBJ2-4, with TRBD2 matching 7 bases. Germline CDR1 LNHDA, CDR2 SQIVND (reference sequence). J gave up 0 bases and V 7 bases, and 12 bases lay outside the gene matches. The CDR3 runs 17 residues. CDR3 DNA sequence: TGTGCCAGTACCCCACCGGGAGGCCGAATAGCCAAAAACATTCAGTACTTC. The encoded protein is CASTPPGGRIAKNIQYF.

This chain links TRBV5-1 with TRBJ1-4; 7 bases align to TRBD1. The CDR3 is made up of 13 amino acids. Per germline, CDR1 SGHRS and CDR2 YFSETQ. The V gene end was trimmed by 0 bases and the J gene end by 8 bases; junction bases not matched to a gene: 1. The CDR3 here is CASSLGQGEKLFF. In DNA form, the CDR3 reads TGCGCCAGCAGCTTGGGACAGGGAGAAAAACTGTTTTTT.

The chain uses TRBV7-2 and TRBJ2-2; TRBD2 matches 7 bases. CDR3 length: 16 residues. The V gene end was trimmed by 2 bases and the J gene end by 5 bases; junction bases not matched to a gene: 8. Germline V lookup: CDR1 SGHTA, CDR2 FQGNSA. The CDR3: CASSLLGGSFTGELFF. As DNA, the CDR3 is TGTGCCAGCAGCTTACTGGGAGGGAGTTTTACCGGGGAGCTGTTTTTT.

The chain combines TRBV19 with TRBJ2-6, with 10 bases lining up with TRBD1. Trimming at V came to 6 bases and at J to 0 bases, leaving 5 bases not matched to a gene. The CDR3 loop spans 17 amino acids. Germline values: CDR1 LNHDA, CDR2 SQIVND (reference sequence). CDR3 bases: TGTGCCAGTAGAGGACAGGGGGGAAACTCTGGGGCCAACGTCCTGACTTTC. Amino acid sequence: CASRGQGGNSGANVLTF.

The chain links TRBV30 to TRBJ1-2; 9 bases are shared with TRBD1. Germline V lookup: CDR1 GTSNPN, CDR2 SVGIG (reference sequence). V was clipped by 3 bases and J by 6 bases; unmatched bases: 14. The CDR3 is 16 amino acids. CDR3 protein: CAWSATLTGGSNGYTF. CDR3 in DNA: TGTGCCTGGAGCGCTACTTTGACAGGGGGGTCCAATGGCTACACCTTC.

This clone came up a few times. The chain carries TRBV7-9 and TRBJ1-6; TRBD1 matches 8 bases. The germline V gene has CDR1 SEHNR and CDR2 FQNEAQ (reference sequence). CDR3 size: 14 residues. The J segment lost 11 bases and the V segment lost 3 bases, leaving 6 bases of the junction unmatched. CDR3 protein: CASSFSGGRPPLHF. The CDR3 DNA is TGTGCCAGCAGCTTTTCAGGGGGCCGACCACCCCTCCACTTT.

For this clone: An end of the junction differs from the germline gene, which may be a read error. This rearrangement joins TRBV7-9 to TRBJ2-7; no clear D. Germline V lookup: CDR1 SEHNR, CDR2 FQNEAQ (reference sequence). This CDR3 comprises 12 residues. This CDR3 reads CASSSQSSEQYF. CDR3 nucleotide sequence: TGTGCCAGCAGCTCCCAGTCCTCCGAGCAGTACTTC.

The rearrangement joins TRBV19 to TRBJ2-3; 11 nucleotides line up with TRBD2. The CDR3 runs 16 residues. Unmatched junction bases numbered 8, after V lost 5 bases and J lost 4 bases. Germline V gene data show CDR1 as LNHDA and CDR2 as SQIVND (reference sequence). CDR3 amino acids: CASSPTSGSFPDTQYF. CDR3 in DNA: TGTGCCAGTAGTCCAACTAGCGGGAGTTTCCCAGATACGCAGTATTTT.

V usage is TRBV7-3 and J usage is TRBJ1-4; a possible D gene is TRBD1 (6 bases). The germline V and J ends were trimmed by 6 bases and 6 bases, with 8 bases remaining between them. The CDR3 is made up of 12 amino acids. Germline CDR1 is SGHTA and CDR2 is FQGTGA. CDR3 sequence (DNA): TGTGCCAGCAGTCGGACAGATGAAAAACTGTTTTTT. Translating gives CASSRTDEKLFF.

The CDR3 DNA reads TGCGCCAGCAGCCAAGGTCCTTCGGGACTCGTGCTTGGCTACACCTTC. It is translated as CASSQGPSGLVLGYTF. The chain joins TRBV4-1 to TRBJ1-2; D is perhaps TRBD1 (5 bases). The V gene lost 1 base and the J gene lost 7 bases, with 19 bases spanning the gap. CDR1 and CDR2 from the germline V gene are MGHRA and YSYEKL. This CDR3 spans 16 amino acids.

The V gene is TRBV20-1, the J gene TRBJ1-2; no definite D call. Trimming shortened V by 6 bases and J by 8 bases, and 13 bases separated the two germline ends. CDR1 and CDR2 from the germline V gene are DFQATT and SNEGSKA (reference sequence). The CDR3 sequence is 11 residues long. CDR3 DNA sequence: TGCAGTGCCTCGGTGCAGCGGGGCTACACCTTC. Translated, it gives CSASVQRGYTF.

The chain uses TRBV19 and TRBJ2-5; TRBD2 matches 7 bases. Germline CDR1 LNHDA, CDR2 SQIVND (reference sequence). This CDR3 region has 14 residues. J lost 3 bases, V lost 4 bases, and 5 bases had no gene match. The chain's CDR3 is CASSTRAGEETQYF. As DNA, the CDR3 is TGTGCCAGTAGTACGCGGGCGGGGGAAGAGACCCAGTACTTC.

The chain has TRBV20-1 and TRBJ2-3; 8 positions match TRBD2. V trimming: 3 bases; J trimming: 4 bases; junction bases outside the gene matches: 3. The germline V gene has CDR1 DFQATT and CDR2 SNEGSKA (reference sequence). This CDR3 spans 13 amino acids. The CDR3 here is CSASPGRADTQYF. CDR3 nucleotide sequence: TGCAGTGCTAGTCCCGGGAGGGCAGATACGCAGTATTTT.

This clone was seen just once. This chain connects TRBV14 to TRBJ2-1, with 13 nucleotides matching TRBD2. The CDR3 sequence is 15 residues long. The junction had 5 bases not matched to a gene; V was cut back by 4 bases and J by 8 bases. CDR1 SGHDN and CDR2 FVKESK come from the germline V gene. CDR3 DNA sequence: TGTGCCAGCAGCCTATGGACTAGCGGGAGCGATGAGCAGTTCTTC. Protein product: CASSLWTSGSDEQFF.

This chain uses TRBV28 with TRBJ2-5, with 10 nucleotides matching TRBD2. Losses at the gene ends were 3 bases for V and 2 bases for J; bases not matched to a gene: 9. The germline V gene encodes CDR1 MDHEN and CDR2 SYDVKM. This CDR3 is 17 amino acids long. The CDR3: CASSFLTSGSRQETQYF. For the CDR3, the DNA is TGTGCCAGCAGTTTCCTGACTAGCGGGTCACGTCAAGAGACCCAGTACTTC.

This clone was observed at least ten times. The same CDR3 is also encoded by other DNA sequences in this sample. This chain joins TRBV6-2 or TRBV6-3 and TRBJ1-2, with D unclear. The length of the CDR3 is 12 residues. V was cut by 0 bases and J by 7 bases, with 6 bases left in between. Germline values: CDR1 MNHEY, CDR2 SVGEGT. The CDR3 spells CASSYSTGGYTF. Here the CDR3 DNA reads TGTGCCAGCAGTTACTCGACGGGTGGCTACACCTTC.

The table lists this clone with a few counts. The chain joins TRBV6-6 to TRBJ1-5; D gene unclear. This CDR3 comprises 13 residues. Germline values: CDR1 MNHNY, CDR2 SVGAGI (reference sequence). Deletions cut 8 bases from V and 5 bases from J, with 13 bases between. CDR3 nucleotide sequence: TGTGCCAGCGCGGTCCGGCTCCATCAGCCCCAGCATTTT. This sequence encodes CASAVRLHQPQHF.

The CDR3 DNA reads as TGTGCCACCAGTGACCGTACCGCGAATCGGGACAGGGGAACTGGCTACACCTTC. This gives the protein CATSDRTANRDRGTGYTF. This chain uses TRBV24-1 with TRBJ1-2, with 10 bases lining up with TRBD1. The CDR3 consists of 18 residues. CDR1 is KGHDR and CDR2 is SFDVKD in the germline V gene. J was trimmed by 7 bases and V by 4 bases; bases with no gene match: 17.

The genes are TRBV7-3 and TRBJ2-1; weak D call: TRBD2 (6 bases). Germline assignment: CDR1 SGHTA and CDR2 FQGTGA. Trimming removed 0 bases from V and 9 bases from J, with 15 bases in between. The CDR3 spans 15 residues. CDR3 nucleotides: TGTGCCAGCAGCTTAACGAGGGACCGAGCGGGTGAGCAGTTCTTC. This gives the protein CASSLTRDRAGEQFF.

The chain combines TRBV10-2 with TRBJ2-1, with D maybe TRBD2 (7 bases). V lost 8 bases and J 4 bases, leaving 27 bases between the germline ends. Per the germline V gene, CDR1 is WSHSY and CDR2 is SAAADI. This CDR3 comprises 18 residues. This CDR3 is CASSGGQGFVGIYNEQFF. In nucleotides, the CDR3 is TGCGCCAGCTCCGGGGGGCAGGGGTTCGTCGGGATTTACAATGAGCAGTTCTTC.